The 17 T cell receptor beta chains reported below all come from one sample, sequenced in a study of CD8 T cells in Susac syndrome. Reverse transcription used roughly 0.45 to 1 ug RNA and random hexamers. TCRdb fed the immunoSEQ multiplex PCR reads into MiXCR, producing one record per CDR3 protein. The sample lists 200,000 to 300,000 distinct CDR3 sequences; about 96% were seen once. Specimen: CD4+ T cells from PBMCs. The receptors were gathered from a human donor with Susac syndrome.

V and J are TRBV6-5 and TRBJ2-2; D unresolved. CDR1 is MNHEY, CDR2 SVGAGI, per germline. CDR3 length: 13 amino acids. Trimming removed 0 bases at V and 7 bases at J, with 6 bases between. In DNA, the CDR3 is TGTGCCAGCAGTTACTCGGGTTTCGGGGAGCTGTTTTTT. The encoded protein is CASSYSGFGELFF.

The chain is built from TRBV15 and TRBJ2-5, with a tentative D call TRBD2 (6 bases). The CDR3 has 16 amino acids. CDR1 LNHNV and CDR2 YYDKDF come from the germline V gene (reference sequence). V shed 1 base and J shed 7 bases, with 19 bases lying between them. CDR3 sequence (DNA): TGTGCCACCAGCAGAGCGGGAGTGGATGCCCCCGCGACCCAGTACTTC. Translating gives CATSRAGVDAPATQYF.

The chain combines TRBV12-3 or TRBV12-4 with TRBJ1-5; 8 bases are a match to TRBD1. The junction had 7 bases not matched to a gene; V was cut back by 6 bases and J by 9 bases. The CDR3 totals 13 residues. CDR3 DNA: TGTGCCAGCAGCCCGGACAGGGACACGCCCCAGCATTTT. Residues: CASSPDRDTPQHF.

The V call is TRBV9, the J call TRBJ2-5; tentative D call: TRBD2 (6 bases). The CDR3 has 14 amino acids. Germline values: CDR1 SGDLS, CDR2 YYNGEE. V lost 4 bases to trimming and J lost 5 bases, with 15 bases between them. The CDR3 protein is CASSTDRELETQYF. In DNA, the CDR3 is TGTGCCAGCAGCACAGACCGGGAGTTGGAGACCCAGTACTTC. Drawing the rest from reference TRBV9 and TRBJ2-5, the complete variable domain is DSGVTQTPKHLITATGQRVTLRCSPRSGDLSVYWYQQSLDQGLQFLIQYYNGEERAKGNILERFSAQQFPDLHSELNLSSLELGDSALYFCASSTDRELETQYFGPGTRLLVL.

This sequence joins TRBV7-9 and TRBJ2-5; no definite D call. The CDR3 contains 13 residues. Per germline, CDR1 SEHNR and CDR2 FQNEAQ (reference sequence). V lost 3 bases, J lost 7 bases, and 12 bases lay in between. The CDR3 nucleotides read TGTGCCAGCAGCTTTAAACAAATAGGGACCCAGTACTTC. Encoded protein: CASSFKQIGTQYF.

The chain uses TRBV28 and TRBJ2-5; D perhaps matches TRBD1 (5 bases). Trimming stripped 8 bases from V and 5 bases from J, with 18 bases between. The V gene's germline CDR1 is MDHEN and CDR2 SYDVKM. The CDR3 is 14 residues long. The CDR3 coding sequence is TGTGCCAGCGGGCCGGCAGGGCTTGATGAGACCCAGTACTTC. As protein: CASGPAGLDETQYF.

This clonotype appeared a single time. The chain is built from TRBV7-2 and TRBJ1-2; a possible D gene is TRBD1 (5 bases). There are 13 residues in the CDR3. The V end lost 6 bases, the J end lost 8 bases, and 16 bases lay between the germline ends. The germline gives CDR1 SGHTA, CDR2 FQGNSA. The CDR3 DNA follows: TGTGCCAGCAGGGACATGGGTGGGTCCGGCTACACCTTC. Protein sequence: CASRDMGGSGYTF.

The chain joins TRBV15 to TRBJ2-3; D is possibly TRBD2 (5 bases). Germline loops: CDR1 LNHNV, CDR2 YYDKDF (reference sequence). The CDR3 spans 13 residues. V lost 5 bases and J lost 9, with 15 bases in between. The CDR3 loop reads CATSVGLGETQYF. The CDR3, as DNA: TGTGCCACCAGCGTAGGACTGGGAGAGACGCAGTATTTT.

This clonotype was detected only once. The chain is built from TRBV4-1 and TRBJ2-1; the D is unclear. The CDR3 consists of 16 residues. CDR1 is MGHRA and CDR2 is YSYEKL in the germline V gene. The ends were cut back, 4 bases at V and 9 bases at J, with 22 bases in the middle. The CDR3, as DNA: TGCGCCAGCAGCCGAATCTTAACCTCTATGGAGAGTGAGCAGTTCTTC. The encoded protein is CASSRILTSMESEQFF.

The chain combines TRBV11-2 with TRBJ1-5; TRBD1 aligns across 8 bases. This CDR3 spans 17 amino acids. CDR1 SGHAT and CDR2 FQNNGV come from the germline V gene. The ends lost 3 bases at V and 1 base at J; junction bases unmatched: 8. The CDR3 DNA is TGTGCCAGCAGCTTCCGACAGGGGCGCTGCAGCAATCAGCCCCAGCATTTT. The encoded protein is CASSFRQGRCSNQPQHF.

CDR3 sequence (DNA): TGTGCCAGCACCGAAGGCGCGGGCGGCTACACCTTC. It translates to CASTEGAGGYTF. The chain recombines TRBV25-1 with TRBJ1-2, with unresolved D. Trimming cost V 7 bases and J 8 bases, with 14 bases left between them. The CDR3 contains 12 residues. Germline lookup yields CDR1 MGHDK and CDR2 SYGVNS.

The gene calls are TRBV29-1 and TRBJ2-1; TRBD2 is a possible D gene (6 bases). The length of the CDR3 is 14 residues. Between the trimmed V and J ends, which lost 4 bases and 4 bases, there was a span of 14 bases. CDR1 is SQVTM, CDR2 ANQGSEA, per germline. The CDR3 DNA sequence: TGCAGCGTTGCGGGGAGGCTTACGTACAATGAGCAGTTCTTC. Its protein product is CSVAGRLTYNEQFF.

The chain has TRBV29-1 and TRBJ1-5; D is uncertain. Looked up from germline, CDR1 is SQVTM and CDR2 is ANQGSEA. Deletions cut 4 bases from V and 4 bases from J, with 11 bases between. CDR3 length equals 13 residues. The CDR3 DNA reads TGCAGCGTTGGCGAAGCCGGGAATCAGCCCCAGCATTTT. Translated, it gives CSVGEAGNQPQHF.

The chain joins TRBV20-1 to TRBJ2-1; the match to TRBD2 covers 12 bases. The V and J ends lost 6 bases and 5 bases, in that order; junction bases with no gene match: 8. This CDR3 contains 15 residues. Germline CDR1 DFQATT, CDR2 SNEGSKA (reference sequence). The CDR3, as DNA: TGCAGTGCCGACGAACTAGCGGGAGGTCACAATGAGCAGTTCTTC. Translating gives CSADELAGGHNEQFF.

This chain connects TRBV28 to TRBJ2-5, with no clear D. Germline assignment: CDR1 MDHEN and CDR2 SYDVKM. The length of the CDR3 is 11 residues. The V and J ends lost 6 bases and 5 bases respectively, with 7 bases between them. The CDR3 is CASRLRETQYF. The DNA of the CDR3 is TGTGCCAGCAGACTCCGCGAGACCCAGTACTTC. The full variable domain, rest sourced from reference TRBV28 and TRBJ2-5, is DVKVTQSSRYLVKRTGEKVFLECVQDMDHENMFWYRQDPGLGLRLIYFSYDVKMKEKGDIPEGYSVSREKKERFSLILESASTNQTSMYLCASRLRETQYFGPGTRLLVL.

The V and J genes are TRBV12-3 or TRBV12-4 and TRBJ2-5; D not certain. The CDR3 is 14 residues long. Between the trimmed V and J ends, which lost 8 bases and 5 bases, there was a span of 18 bases. The CDR3 nucleotides are TGTGCCAGCGGCCCCGCTAGGATCTCGGAGACCCAGTACTTC. Protein sequence: CASGPARISETQYF.

V and J are TRBV7-3 and TRBJ2-1, with 8 bases fitting TRBD2. Germline V gene data show CDR1 as SGHTA and CDR2 as FQGTGA. This CDR3 comprises 16 residues. The ends lost 5 bases at V and 0 bases at J; junction bases unmatched: 6. The CDR3 region is CASSRTSGSSYNEQFF. CDR3 sequence (DNA): TGTGCCAGCAGCCGAACTAGCGGCAGCTCCTACAATGAGCAGTTCTTC.